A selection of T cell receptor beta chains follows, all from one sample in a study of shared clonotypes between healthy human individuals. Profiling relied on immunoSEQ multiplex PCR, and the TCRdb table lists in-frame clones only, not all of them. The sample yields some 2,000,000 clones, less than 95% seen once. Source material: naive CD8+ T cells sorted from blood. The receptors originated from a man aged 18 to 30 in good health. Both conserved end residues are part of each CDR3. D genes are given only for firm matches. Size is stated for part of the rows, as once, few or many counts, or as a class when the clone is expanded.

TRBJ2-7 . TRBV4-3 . CASSQALGGLYEQYF TGCGCCAGCAGCCAAGCACTTGGTGGTTTGTACGAGCAGTACTTC
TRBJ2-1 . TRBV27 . CASRAVGLEQFF TGTGCCAGCAGGGCGGTAGGTTTGGAGCAGTTCTTC
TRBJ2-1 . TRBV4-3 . CASSQSESSYNEQFF TGCGCCAGCAGCCAAAGCGAGAGCTCCTACAATGAGCAGTTCTTC
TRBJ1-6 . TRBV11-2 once CASSLLGAASNSPLHF TGTGCCAGCAGCTTGTTGGGGGCCGCTTCTAATTCACCCCTCCACTTT
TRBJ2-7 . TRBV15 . CATSLNSEFSYEQYF TGTGCCACCAGCCTGAATAGTGAATTCTCCTACGAGCAGTACTTC
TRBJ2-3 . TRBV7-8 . CASSLVSDTQYF TGTGCCAGCAGCTTAGTTTCGGATACGCAGTATTTT
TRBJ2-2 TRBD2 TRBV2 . CASISGGGNTGELFF TGTGCCAGCATATCGGGGGGTGGGAACACCGGGGAGCTGTTTTTT
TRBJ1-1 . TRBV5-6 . CASSLSSPNTEAFF TGTGCCAGCAGCTTGAGTAGCCCGAACACTGAAGCTTTCTTT
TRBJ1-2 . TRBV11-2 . CASSTFRERANYGYTF TGTGCCAGCAGCACATTCAGGGAAAGGGCTAACTATGGCTACACCTTC
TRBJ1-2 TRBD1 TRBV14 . CASSFGQGWYYGYTF TGTGCCAGCAGCTTCGGACAGGGGTGGTACTATGGCTACACCTTC
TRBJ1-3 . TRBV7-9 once CASSTHQYTGQSGNTIYF TGTGCCAGCAGCACCCACCAATATACAGGGCAGTCCGGAAACACCATATATTTT
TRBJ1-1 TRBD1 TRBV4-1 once CASSREQGQGVTEAFF TGCGCCAGCAGCCGTGAACAGGGACAGGGGGTCACTGAAGCTTTCTTT
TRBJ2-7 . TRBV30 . CAWSVWRGPPYEQYF TGTGCCTGGAGTGTCTGGCGGGGACCCCCCTACGAGCAGTACTTC
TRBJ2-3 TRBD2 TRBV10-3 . CAISESRSGLSTDTQYF TGTGCCATCAGTGAGTCGCGTAGCGGGCTGAGCACAGATACGCAGTATTTT
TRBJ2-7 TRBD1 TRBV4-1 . CASSQRTGGIYEQYF TGCGCCAGCAGCCAGAGGACAGGGGGGATCTACGAGCAGTACTTC
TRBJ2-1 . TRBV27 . CASSLGPAGYYNEQFF TGTGCCAGCAGTTTGGGCCCAGCGGGCTACTACAATGAGCAGTTCTTC
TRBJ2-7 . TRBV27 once CASSLSGGLLTREQYF TGTGCCAGCAGTTTATCTGGCGGTTTACTGACTCGGGAGCAGTACTTC
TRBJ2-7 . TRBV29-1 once CSVSQGNGEQYF TGCAGCGTCAGCCAGGGGAATGGAGAGCAGTACTTC
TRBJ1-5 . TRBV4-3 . CASSQDRDLGEPQHF TGCGCCAGCAGCCAAGACAGAGATTTGGGGGAGCCCCAGCATTTT
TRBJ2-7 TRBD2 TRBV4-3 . CASSQGGGFHEQYF TGCGCCAGCAGCCAAGGGGGAGGGTTCCACGAGCAGTACTTC